The 2 T cell receptor beta chains given below trace back to one sample, sequenced in a study of glioma-infiltrating T cells. Amplification of TCR alpha and beta CDR3 regions from RNA used iRepertoire nested multiplex PCR. TCRdb independently ran MiXCR on the multiplex PCR reads; one entry per CDR3 protein. The data contain 3,500 to 4,000 distinct CDR3 sequences, 80% to 95% of them singletons. The sequencing input was glioma tissue, nonneoplastic brain tissue, or PBMCs (not recorded which). These receptors came from a human donor with low-grade glioma or glioblastoma, undergoing nonglioma brain surgery, or in good health (not recorded which).

Of note for this clonotype: Being off target in a library aimed at alpha chains, this beta chain has a size of little meaning. The V call is TRBV6-5, the J call TRBJ2-1, with D unresolved. CDR3 size: 14 residues. Per germline, CDR1 MNHEY and CDR2 SVGAGI. V dropped 8 bases and J dropped 2 bases, with 13 bases sitting between them. Written as DNA, the CDR3 is TGTGCCAGCCGACGGGCCCTCACCTACAATGAGCAGTTCTTC. Its translation is CASRRALTYNEQFF.

Notes on this clonotype: Within a library made for alpha chains, this beta chain is off target, and its count is uninformative. The chain joins TRBV6-6 to TRBJ2-3; maybe TRBD2 (7 bases). The CDR3 sequence is 15 residues long. From germline, CDR1 is MNHNY and CDR2 SVGAGI (reference sequence). V was pared by 3 bases and J by 4 bases, with 14 bases between. This chain's CDR3 is CASSYAGAGADTQYF. The CDR3 nucleotides are TGTGCCAGCAGTTATGCGGGGGCAGGGGCAGATACGCAGTATTTT.